This TCR beta chain was recovered during a study of blood T cell repertoires in COVID-19. Overall study context: PBMCs, B-cell-depleted T cells, or T cells were the source of the cDNA or gDNA that made up the material.

V lost 3 bases and J 4 bases, leaving 13 bases between the germline ends. The CDR3 has 14 residues. Germline lookup yields CDR1 KGHSH and CDR2 LQKENI. Followed over time, Seattle patients had been enrolled while infection was active. Per the original methods: Estimation of nucleated cell counts relied on the amplification of reference gene primers. Clones were read by immunoSEQ multiplex PCR, and TCRdb kept only the in-frame ones, dropping some. The D gene and trimming were derived from the DNA, and the V and J assignments and clone size from that table. The sample lists more than 85,000 clones, 87% occurring once.

The rearrangement joins TRBV18 to TRBJ2-7; D may be TRBD2 (7 bases). This receptor was identified in a woman aged 45-59 years with COVID-19, enrolled during active disease. Sequenced: peripheral blood. This CDR3 is CASSPGGGTYEQYF. CDR3 bases: TGTGCCAGCTCACCGGGAGGGGGAACTTACGAGCAGTACTTC.